This TCR beta chain was sequenced for a study of T cell responses to AZD1222 COVID-19 vaccine. Trimming cost V 10 bases and J 2 bases; bases outside gene matches: 7. This CDR3 is built from 13 residues. Germline CDR1 SGHRS, CDR2 YFSETQ. TCRdb keeps only in-frame clones here, not all; method: immunoSEQ multiplex PCR. The data contain approximately 120,000 clones, 87% of them singletons. The clonotype was recovered from an adult in good health. The specimen was peripheral blood, collected on day 0 of AZD1222 vaccination. V is TRBV5-1 and J is TRBJ1-1, with TRBD1 matching 8 bases. This CDR3 is CASTDRDNTEAFF. The CDR3 nucleotides read TGCGCCTCAACGGACAGGGACAACACTGAAGCTTTCTTT.